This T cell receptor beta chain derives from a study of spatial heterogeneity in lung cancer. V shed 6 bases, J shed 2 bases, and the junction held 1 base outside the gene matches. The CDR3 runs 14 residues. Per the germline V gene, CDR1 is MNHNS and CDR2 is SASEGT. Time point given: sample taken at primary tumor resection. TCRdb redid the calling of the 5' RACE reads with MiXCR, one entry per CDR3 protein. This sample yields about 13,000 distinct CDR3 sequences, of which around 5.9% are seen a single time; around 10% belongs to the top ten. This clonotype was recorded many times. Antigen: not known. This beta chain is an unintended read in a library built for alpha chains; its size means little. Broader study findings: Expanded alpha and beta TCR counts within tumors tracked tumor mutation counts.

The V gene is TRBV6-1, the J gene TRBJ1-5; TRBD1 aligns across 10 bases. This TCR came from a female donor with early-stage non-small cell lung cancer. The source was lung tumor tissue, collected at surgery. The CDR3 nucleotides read TGTGCCAGCAGGGGGACAGGGGGCAATCAGCCCCAGCATTTT. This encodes CASRGTGGNQPQHF.